Following are 21 T cell receptor beta chains from one sample sequenced in a study of a mutant IDH1 vaccine in newly diagnosed glioma. The table came from immunoSEQ multiplex PCR; TCRdb's copy has only in-frame clones and leaves some out. The table has 80,000 to 100,000 clones, 80% seen once. Regarding time point: baseline, week 1 (first vaccination visit). Noted treatment: pre-vaccination baseline after standard-of-care therapy. The sample consisted of PBMCs, taken from a glioma patient treated with radiotherapy, temozolomide or both. These TCRs come from a man aged 40-50 years with glioma.

This sequence joins TRBV27 and TRBJ2-6; D remains unclear. With 7 bases removed from V and 0 bases from J, the gap between germline ends came to 16 bases. Germline V gives CDR1 MNHEY, CDR2 SMNVEV (reference sequence). This CDR3 is built from 17 residues. CDR3 DNA: TGTGCCAGCACACCCTTAAACACCCACTCTGGGGCCAACGTCCTGACTTTC. Encoded protein: CASTPLNTHSGANVLTF.

The chain has TRBV21-1 and TRBJ1-1. TRBV21-1 is a known pseudogene. The CDR3 runs to 17 residues. In nucleotides, the CDR3 is TGTGCCAGCAGCAAATCCCGCCGGGAGGGCATGAACACTGAAGCTTTCTTT. Its translation: CASSKSRREGMNTEAFF.

This rearrangement joins TRBV7-2 to TRBJ2-7; D perhaps matches TRBD2 (5 bases). The CDR3 loop spans 15 amino acids. The germline V gene encodes CDR1 SGHTA and CDR2 FQGNSA. The V end lost 6 bases, the J end lost 3 bases, and 18 bases lay between the germline ends. The CDR3: CASRRFGSARYEQYF. DNA of the CDR3: TGTGCCAGCAGACGGTTCGGTAGCGCTCGCTACGAGCAGTACTTC.

The V and J genes are TRBV14 and TRBJ1-1; no firm D call. Germline V gene sequence: CDR1 SGHDN, CDR2 FVKESK. Trimming removed 5 bases from V and 5 bases from J, with 18 bases in between. This CDR3 contains 15 residues. In DNA, the CDR3 is TGTGCCAGCAGCTACGATTTGTTACGGGTGACTGAAGCTTTCTTT. Protein: CASSYDLLRVTEAFF.

This sequence joins TRBV28 and TRBJ1-5; D might be TRBD1 (5 bases). Germline lookup yields CDR1 MDHEN and CDR2 SYDVKM. V lost 2 bases, J lost 2 bases, and 13 bases lay in between. The CDR3 runs to 16 residues. The CDR3 spells CASSLVAGQGNQPQHF. In DNA, the CDR3 is TGTGCCAGCAGTTTAGTCGCAGGGCAGGGCAATCAGCCCCAGCATTTT.

The V gene is TRBV7-2, the J gene TRBJ2-2; D call uncertain. Germline V gene data show CDR1 as SGHTA and CDR2 as FQGNSA. V was trimmed by 1 base and J by 1 base, leaving 10 bases between them. The CDR3 is made up of 16 amino acids. CDR3 nucleotides: TGTGCCAGCAGCTTAGAGAATACCTTGAACACCGGGGAGCTGTTTTTT. Its protein product is CASSLENTLNTGELFF.

The rearrangement uses TRBV29-1 and TRBJ2-2; D might be TRBD1 (5 bases). Per germline, CDR1 SQVTM and CDR2 ANQGSEA. Trimming took off 7 bases at V and 6 bases at J, with 18 bases between the two ends. The CDR3 extends over 14 amino acids. The CDR3 DNA follows: TGCAGCGCCGAAACCCGCAGGGTCCCCGGGGAGCTGTTTTTT. Its protein is CSAETRRVPGELFF.

The gene calls are TRBV28 and TRBJ2-3; tentatively, D is TRBD2 (7 bases). CDR3 size: 13 residues. Trimming stripped 7 bases from V and 2 bases from J, with 10 bases between. Germline-derived CDR1 and CDR2 are MDHEN and SYDVKM. Written as DNA, the CDR3 is TGTGCCAGCATGGGGGGGCTCACAGATACGCAGTATTTT. Its translation: CASMGGLTDTQYF.

The chain carries TRBV6-5 and TRBJ1-1, with 8 positions matching TRBD1. Trimming cost V 4 bases and J 12 bases; bases outside gene matches: 13. The germline V gene has CDR1 MNHEY and CDR2 SVGAGI. The CDR3 runs 14 residues. CDR3 sequence (DNA): TGTGCCAGCAGTTCGCTTCTCTACAGGGGGAATACTTTCTTT. It yields the protein CASSSLLYRGNTFF.

V and J are TRBV5-6 and TRBJ2-3; 9 nucleotides agree with TRBD1. The germline V gene has CDR1 SGHDT and CDR2 YYEEEE. The V segment lost 3 bases and the J segment 1 base; nucleotides outside the gene matches: 3. CDR3 length: 15 residues. CDR3 coding DNA: TGTGCCAGCAGCTATGGGACAGGGCGCACAGATACGCAGTATTTT. Translation: CASSYGTGRTDTQYF.

This sequence joins TRBV19 and TRBJ2-3; D remains ambiguous. CDR3 length: 15 amino acids. Germline-derived CDR1 and CDR2 are LNHDA and SQIVND (reference sequence). Trimming cost V 5 bases and J 2 bases, with 14 bases left between them. Here the CDR3 DNA reads TGTGCCAGTAGTCCCGGCGCCCCTGACACAGATACGCAGTATTTT. Translated, it gives CASSPGAPDTDTQYF.

The chain couples TRBV2 to TRBJ2-4; D possibly matches TRBD1 or TRBD2 (5 bases each). The CDR3 length is 16 residues. The germline V gene encodes CDR1 SNHLY and CDR2 FYNNEI. V lost 3 bases to trimming and J lost 11 bases, with 23 bases between them. DNA of the CDR3: TGTGCCAGCAGTGATGAGGAAGGGACGGAGAACGATGTTCAGTACTTC. It is translated as CASSDEEGTENDVQYF.

The chain carries TRBV6-5 and TRBJ2-1; 9 bases line up with TRBD2. Trimming took 7 bases from V and 10 from J; bases not matched to a gene: 11. The CDR3 is made up of 14 amino acids. The germline V gene has CDR1 MNHEY and CDR2 SVGAGI. CDR3 residues: CASTPRLAVGEQFF. Written as DNA, the CDR3 is TGTGCCAGCACCCCCCGACTAGCGGTGGGGGAGCAGTTCTTC.

This clone was observed once. The chain recombines TRBV10-2 with TRBJ2-7; D might be TRBD2 (7 bases). Germline values: CDR1 WSHSY, CDR2 SAAADI. V gave up 0 bases and J gave up 3 bases, with 15 bases separating them. CDR3 length equals 16 residues. CDR3 coding DNA: TGCGCCAGCAGTGAGTCGAGGGCGGGGGACAACTACGAGCAGTACTTC. Translation: CASSESRAGDNYEQYF.

The chain recombines TRBV6-6 with TRBJ2-5, with 11 bases matching TRBD2. The CDR3 runs 12 residues. Trimming removed 7 bases from V and 10 bases from J; junction bases left unmatched: 5. Germline V lookup: CDR1 MNHNY, CDR2 SVGAGI (reference sequence). The CDR3 protein is CASTTSGEGQYF. CDR3 nucleotides: TGTGCCAGCACGACTAGCGGGGAGGGCCAGTACTTC.

J is TRBJ2-3 and V is TRBV2; TRBD2 aligns across 7 bases. J lost 2 bases, V lost 6 bases, and 5 bases had no gene match. Germline V lookup: CDR1 SNHLY, CDR2 FYNNEI. The CDR3 is 14 amino acids. CDR3 nucleotide sequence: TGTGCCAGCAGGGGGGGGACTTACACAGATACGCAGTATTTT. As protein: CASRGGTYTDTQYF. Looking up the rest from reference TRBV2 and TRBJ2-3 gives the full variable domain: EPEVTQTPSHQVTQMGQEVILRCVPISNHLYFYWYRQILGQKVEFLVSFYNNEISEKSEIFDDQFSVERPDGSNFTLKIRSTKLEDSAMYFCASRGGTYTDTQYFGPGTRLTVL.

This chain uses TRBV10-3 with TRBJ1-6; D is possibly TRBD1 (6 bases). Germline loops: CDR1 ENHRY, CDR2 SYGVKD. The ends were cut back, 6 bases at V and 8 bases at J, with 20 bases in the middle. This CDR3 has 16 residues. The CDR3 sequence: CAIRQDRPGADSPLHF. The CDR3 region has the DNA TGTGCCATCAGACAGGACAGACCGGGGGCTGATTCACCCCTCCACTTT.

V is TRBV5-4 and J is TRBJ1-1, with TRBD1 as a possible D gene (5 bases). V shed 2 bases and J shed 3 bases, with 14 bases lying between them. Germline loops: CDR1 SGHNT, CDR2 YYREEE (reference sequence). This CDR3 region has 15 residues. CDR3 nucleotides: TGTGCCAGCAGCTTCCCCGGCAGGGCGTACACTGAAGCTTTCTTT. This encodes CASSFPGRAYTEAFF.

This sequence joins TRBV7-2 and TRBJ2-3, with 7 nucleotides matching TRBD2. The CDR3 is made up of 15 amino acids. V was clipped by 4 bases and J by 4 bases; unmatched bases: 8. CDR1 and CDR2 (germline): SGHTA, FQGNSA. This chain's CDR3 is CASSSGLRNPDTQYF. CDR3 coding DNA: TGTGCCAGCAGCTCGGGACTAAGGAACCCAGATACGCAGTATTTT.

The chain is built from TRBV7-5 and TRBJ1-2. TRBV7-5 is termed a pseudogene. This CDR3 is 14 amino acids long. CDR3 amino acids: CARSLVSGIDGYTF. For the CDR3, the DNA is TGTGCCAGAAGCTTAGTCTCGGGTATCGATGGCTACACCTTC.

J is TRBJ1-4 and V is TRBV5-5, with TRBD1 matching over 8 bases. Per the germline V gene, CDR1 is SGHKS and CDR2 is YYEKEE (reference sequence). With 1 base clipped from V and 4 bases from J, the junction kept 3 bases outside the gene matches. The CDR3 runs to 15 residues. Here the CDR3 DNA reads TGTGCCAGCAGCTTGTTCAGGGGGCGTAATGAAAAACTGTTTTTT. Amino acid sequence: CASSLFRGRNEKLFF.